This TCR beta chain is from a study of blood T cell repertoires in COVID-19. Study-wide context: Acute-phase and convalescent COVID-19 samples originated in the United States, Italy and Spain. PBMCs, B-cell-depleted T cells, or T cells provided the cDNA or gDNA that made up the material.

Authors' processing steps: Cell counts per sample came from amplifying reference gene primers. The protocol was immunoSEQ multiplex PCR, while the TCRdb copy is restricted to in-frame clones and leaves out a portion. That table is the source of V, J and clone size, and D and trimming were worked out from the DNA. Among fewer than 300,000 clones listed, 90% to 95% were seen once. Germline assignment: CDR1 SGHTA and CDR2 FQGNSA. The V segment lost 5 bases and the J segment 6 bases; nucleotides outside the gene matches: 5. The CDR3 contains 14 residues. Seattle's enrolled individuals joined amid active infection and were then monitored longitudinally.

The J gene is TRBJ2-2, the V gene TRBV7-2; 8 bases are a match to TRBD1. What was sequenced was peripheral blood. The receptor was isolated from a young woman with COVID-19, enrolled during active disease. CDR3 sequence: CASSTKTGAGELFF. The CDR3 nucleotides are TGTGCCAGCAGCACAAAGACAGGGGCCGGGGAGCTGTTTTTT.